These 19 T cell receptor beta chains came from one sample sequenced in a study of blood T cell repertoires in COVID-19. The data were produced by immunoSEQ multiplex PCR, yet TCRdb's version contains in-frame clones alone and is incomplete. The sample has 150,000 to 200,000 clones; 70% to 90% are singletons. Material: peripheral blood. The receptors were gathered from a man aged 55 to 69 with active or convalescent COVID-19.

The chain joins TRBV24-1 to TRBJ1-1, with unresolved D. CDR1 and CDR2 (germline): KGHDR, SFDVKD. This CDR3 region has 15 residues. V gave up 4 bases and J gave up 1 base, with 12 bases separating them. CDR3 loop: CATSDRARENTEAFF. CDR3 DNA: TGTGCCACCAGTGACCGTGCTCGGGAGAACACTGAAGCTTTCTTT.

J is TRBJ2-7 and V is TRBV4-2, with TRBD2 identical over 8 bases. The CDR3 loop spans 15 amino acids. J was trimmed by 0 bases and V by 4 bases; bases with no gene match: 5. Per the germline V gene, CDR1 is LGHNA and CDR2 is YNFKEQ. The CDR3 region has the DNA TGTGCCAGCAGCCGTCCAGCGGGGGCCTCCTACGAGCAGTACTTC. Translation gives CASSRPAGASYEQYF.

The chain is built from TRBV7-9 and TRBJ2-2, with 7 bases aligning to TRBD2. Germline V gene lookup returns CDR1 SEHNR and CDR2 FQNEAQ (reference sequence). Trimming removed 5 bases from V and 7 bases from J; junction bases left unmatched: 1. This CDR3 is 12 amino acids long. In nucleotides, the CDR3 is TGTGCCAGCAGCCGGGGGGTCGGGGAGCTGTTTTTT. It translates to CASSRGVGELFF.

The J gene is TRBJ2-3, the V gene TRBV5-1; 11 bases align to TRBD2. The germline CDR1 and CDR2 sequences are SGHRS and YFSETQ. CDR3 size: 15 residues. Germline trimming cut 4 bases from V and 1 base from J; bases unmatched to any gene: 2. The CDR3 is CASSMTSGGTDTQYF. In DNA, the CDR3 is TGCGCCAGCAGCATGACTAGCGGGGGCACAGATACGCAGTATTTT.

The V and J genes are TRBV6-1 and TRBJ1-6; 7 bases map to TRBD1. The CDR3 runs 16 residues. V was clipped by 3 bases and J by 5 bases; unmatched bases: 7. CDR1 and CDR2 (germline): MNHNS, SASEGT. CDR3 coding DNA: TGTGCCAGCAGTGACCTCCGGGACAGAGATAATTCACCCCTCCACTTT. Protein sequence: CASSDLRDRDNSPLHF.

The rearrangement uses TRBV24-1 and TRBJ2-2; 10 bases are shared with TRBD1. This CDR3 has 16 amino acids. V lost 3 bases and J lost 1; bases outside the gene matches: 1. CDR1 and CDR2 from the germline V gene are KGHDR and SFDVKD. In DNA, the CDR3 is TGTGCCACCAGTGATAGGACAGGGGGGAACACCGGGGAGCTGTTTTTT. This gives the protein CATSDRTGGNTGELFF.

The chain couples TRBV5-4 to TRBJ2-7, with TRBD2 identical over 8 bases. CDR1 and CDR2 (germline): SGHNT, YYREEE (reference sequence). J gave up 3 bases and V 0 bases, and 5 bases lay outside the gene matches. The CDR3 totals 15 residues. The CDR3, as DNA: TGTGCCAGCAGCTTGGCGGGCGGGGGGCTCTACGAGCAGTACTTC. Translated, it gives CASSLAGGGLYEQYF. Looking up the rest from reference TRBV5-4 and TRBJ2-7 gives the full variable domain: ETGVTQSPTHLIKTRGQQVTLRCSSQSGHNTVSWYQQALGQGPQFIFQYYREEENGRGNFPPRFSGLQFPNYSSELNVNALELDDSALYLCASSLAGGGLYEQYFGPGTRLTVT.

Regarding this clone: The sample carries other DNA sequences with the same CDR3. The chain's CDR3 is CASSGQGNEKLFF. The CDR3 bases are TGTGCCAGCTCAGGACAGGGTAACGAAAAACTGTTTTTT. The rearrangement links TRBV18 to TRBJ1-4; 8 nucleotides line up with TRBD1. The V gene's germline CDR1 is KGHSH and CDR2 LQKENI. V dropped 5 bases and J dropped 8; count of bases not matched to a gene: 4. The CDR3 has 13 residues.

This chain joins TRBV2 and TRBJ2-7; TRBD2 matches 9 bases. V lost 6 bases, J lost 4 bases, and 10 bases stayed unmatched. This CDR3 has 15 residues. Germline loops: CDR1 SNHLY, CDR2 FYNNEI. The CDR3 is CASSPQAGGVYEQYF. The CDR3 bases are TGTGCCAGCAGCCCCCAAGCGGGGGGCGTTTACGAGCAGTACTTC.

The table lists this clone with a few counts. V is TRBV9 and J is TRBJ2-5; weak D call: TRBD1 (5 bases). The germline V gene has CDR1 SGDLS and CDR2 YYNGEE. CDR3 size: 16 residues. Trimming removed 1 base at V and 1 base at J, with 14 bases between. In nucleotides, the CDR3 is TGTGCCAGCAGCGTAAACCCGACAGTAACCCAAGAGACCCAGTACTTC. Amino acid sequence: CASSVNPTVTQETQYF.

This chain links TRBV4-1 with TRBJ1-1, with TRBD1 matching 7 bases. This CDR3 comprises 13 residues. V gave up 4 bases and J gave up 3 bases; unmatched junction bases: 2. Germline V gene lookup returns CDR1 MGHRA and CDR2 YSYEKL. The CDR3 region has the DNA TGCGCCAGCAGCCGGGACAGAGACACTGAAGCTTTCTTT. Translating it yields CASSRDRDTEAFF.

The V and J genes are TRBV7-8 and TRBJ1-2; 7 bases map to TRBD1. CDR3 size: 15 residues. After removal of 0 bases from V and 7 bases from J, the junction contained 8 bases not matched to a gene. Per germline, CDR1 SGHVS and CDR2 FQNEAQ. The CDR3: CASSLALGRGAGYTF. CDR3 sequence (DNA): TGTGCCAGCAGCTTAGCGCTTGGCAGGGGGGCTGGCTACACCTTC.

V usage is TRBV6-5 and J usage is TRBJ2-7, with 11 bases fitting TRBD1. CDR1 and CDR2 from the germline V gene are MNHEY and SVGAGI. V was pared by 4 bases and J by 0 bases, with 2 bases of the junction left unmatched. This CDR3 spans 15 amino acids. This chain's CDR3 is CASSWTGGGSYEQYF. CDR3 nucleotide sequence: TGTGCCAGCAGTTGGACAGGGGGCGGCTCCTACGAGCAGTACTTC.

This clone was recorded only once. The V and J genes are TRBV19 and TRBJ2-1; D uncertain. The CDR3 covers 16 residues. V lost 7 bases and J lost 0, with 16 bases in between. The germline gives CDR1 LNHDA, CDR2 SQIVND (reference sequence). This CDR3 is CASNPRGFSSYNEQFF. CDR3 nucleotide sequence: TGTGCCAGTAACCCCCGCGGATTTAGCTCCTACAATGAGCAGTTCTTC.

Only one count was recorded for this clone. The chain recombines TRBV10-1 with TRBJ2-1; TRBD2 matches at 11 bases. The J segment lost 5 bases and the V segment lost 5 bases, leaving 5 bases of the junction unmatched. The germline CDR1 and CDR2 sequences are WNHNN and SYGVQD (reference sequence). The CDR3 extends over 15 amino acids. CDR3 nucleotides: TGCGCCAGCAGTAAGACTAGCGGGGATAACAATGAGCAGTTCTTC. This translates into CASSKTSGDNNEQFF.

The chain combines TRBV19 with TRBJ1-5; no clear D. The CDR3 consists of 18 residues. V gave up 0 bases and J gave up 0 bases, with 15 bases separating them. Germline loops: CDR1 LNHDA, CDR2 SQIVND (reference sequence). DNA for the CDR3: TGTGCCAGTAGTATAGATCGGGGAAACTCTTATAGCAATCAGCCCCAGCATTTT. This gives the protein CASSIDRGNSYSNQPQHF.

The J gene is TRBJ1-1, the V gene TRBV5-1, with a weak D call TRBD1 (6 bases). The CDR3 has 13 residues. Trimming took off 3 bases at V and 11 bases at J, with 17 bases between the two ends. Germline values: CDR1 SGHRS, CDR2 YFSETQ. CDR3: CASSSGGTGQAFF. CDR3 sequence (DNA): TGCGCCAGCAGCTCCGGGGGGACTGGACAGGCTTTCTTT.

The chain couples TRBV5-1 to TRBJ1-4; 8 nucleotides align to TRBD1. V lost 4 bases and J lost 10; bases outside the gene matches: 9. CDR3 size: 14 residues. Germline values: CDR1 SGHRS, CDR2 YFSETQ. CDR3 amino acids: CASSGGQVEGKLFF. CDR3 nucleotides: TGCGCCAGCAGCGGGGGACAGGTGGAAGGAAAACTGTTTTTT. Full variable domain (missing parts from reference TRBV5-1 and TRBJ1-4): KAGVTQTPRYLIKTRGQQVTLSCSPISGHRSVSWYQQTPGQGLQFLFEYFSETQRNKGNFPGRFSGRQFSNSRSEMNVSTLELGDSALYLCASSGGQVEGKLFFGSGTQLSVL.

CDR3 DNA sequence: TGTGCCAGCAGTGATCCGACTAGCGGGCTATACAATGAGCAGTTCTTC. This gives the protein CASSDPTSGLYNEQFF. This chain links TRBV25-1 with TRBJ2-1; TRBD2 aligns across 10 bases. Germline V CDR1 and CDR2: MGHDK, SYGVNS. The trim removed 3 bases at V and 4 bases at J, leaving 6 bases unmatched. This CDR3 comprises 16 residues.